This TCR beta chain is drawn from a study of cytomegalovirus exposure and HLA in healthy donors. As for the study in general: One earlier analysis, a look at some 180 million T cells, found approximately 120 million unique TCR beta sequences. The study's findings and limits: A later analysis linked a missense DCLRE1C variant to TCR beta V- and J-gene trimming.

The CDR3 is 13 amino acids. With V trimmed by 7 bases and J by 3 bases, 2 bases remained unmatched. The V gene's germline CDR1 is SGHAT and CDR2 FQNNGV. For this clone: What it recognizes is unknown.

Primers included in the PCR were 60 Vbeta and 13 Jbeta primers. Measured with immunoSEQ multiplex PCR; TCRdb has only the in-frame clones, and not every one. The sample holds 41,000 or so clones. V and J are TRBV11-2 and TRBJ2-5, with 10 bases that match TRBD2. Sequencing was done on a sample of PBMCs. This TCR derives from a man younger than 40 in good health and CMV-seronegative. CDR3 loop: CASNLAGEETQYF. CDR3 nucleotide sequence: TGTGCCAGCAACCTAGCGGGAGAAGAGACCCAGTACTTC.